What follows are 15 T cell receptor beta chains derived from one specimen sequenced in a study of shared clonotypes between healthy human individuals. Generated by immunoSEQ multiplex PCR, the TCRdb table keeps only in-frame clones and is missing some. The profile covers roughly 2.2 million clones, with around 92% appearing a single time and 0.37% taken by the ten largest. The sample comprised naive CD4+ T cells from PBMCs. The subset is: CD45RA+ positively selected. These receptors were obtained from a man aged 18 to 35 in good health. Some clones in this sample may be carry-over from other donors' samples.

The J gene is TRBJ1-5, the V gene TRBV6-5; D uncertain. Germline V gene data show CDR1 as MNHEY and CDR2 as SVGAGI. There are 15 residues in the CDR3. V was trimmed by 0 bases and J by 5 bases, leaving 11 bases between them. The CDR3 protein is CASSYSVHKDQPQHF. In nucleotides, the CDR3 is TGTGCCAGCAGTTACTCCGTGCACAAAGATCAGCCCCAGCATTTT.

This clone was detected a few times. At one boundary the junction diverges from the germline segment, which might be a read error. This chain uses TRBV2 with TRBJ1-2, with no clear D. The CDR3 sequence is 10 residues long. Germline assignment: CDR1 SNHLY and CDR2 FYNNEI. CDR3 loop: CASSEWTVGF. The CDR3 DNA sequence: TGTGCCAGCAGTGAATGGACTGTTGGTTTC.

As concerns this clone: Other DNA sequences within the sample encode an identical CDR3. The genes are TRBV28 and TRBJ1-2; TRBD1 aligns across 8 bases. Germline loops: CDR1 MDHEN, CDR2 SYDVKM. The trim removed 8 bases at V and 8 bases at J, leaving 13 bases unmatched. The CDR3 sequence is 14 residues long. The CDR3 protein is CASVPRDRGKGYTF. The CDR3 bases are TGTGCCAGCGTCCCCCGAGACAGGGGAAAGGGCTACACCTTC.

CDR3 DNA sequence: TGCGCCAGCAGGGATTCTGGGGCCAACGTCCTGACTTTC. Its translation is CASRDSGANVLTF. The chain combines TRBV5-1 with TRBJ2-6; the D is unclear. This CDR3 is 13 amino acids long. The V end lost 5 bases, the J end lost 1 base, and 4 bases lay between the germline ends. Germline assignment: CDR1 SGHRS and CDR2 YFSETQ.

The sample holds one count of this clone. This CDR3 is CASSLSIRDSPGDTQYF. In nucleotides, the CDR3 is TGTGCCAGCAGCTTATCGATCCGGGACTCCCCAGGGGATACGCAGTATTTT. J is TRBJ2-3 and V is TRBV7-2; D possibly corresponds to TRBD2 (6 bases). Germline CDR1 SGHTA, CDR2 FQGNSA. V shed 2 bases and J shed 6 bases, with 21 bases lying between them. The CDR3 sequence is 17 residues long.

This chain uses TRBV6-1 with TRBJ1-1, with D possibly being TRBD1 (6 bases). CDR3 length: 14 amino acids. Trimming removed 6 bases from V and 6 bases from J, with 17 bases in between. CDR1 is MNHNS and CDR2 is SASEGT in the germline V gene. For the CDR3, the DNA is TGTGCCAGCAGCCCCATGGGGGGGCCACCTGAAGCTTTCTTT. This gives the protein CASSPMGGPPEAFF.

The rearrangement links TRBV30 to TRBJ1-3, with D uncertain. Between the trimmed V and J ends, which lost 1 base and 0 bases, there was a span of 13 bases. This CDR3 has 16 residues. The V gene's germline CDR1 is GTSNPN and CDR2 SVGIG (reference sequence). The chain's CDR3 is CAWSAPRSGSGNTIYF. CDR3 nucleotide sequence: TGTGCCTGGAGTGCCCCCAGGTCGGGCTCTGGAAACACCATATATTTT.

Comment on this clone: In the same sample, other DNA sequences code for this CDR3. The V and J genes are TRBV5-1 and TRBJ2-2, with a weak D call TRBD2 (6 bases). CDR1 and CDR2 from the germline V gene are SGHRS and YFSETQ. The CDR3 consists of 14 residues. V lost 3 bases to trimming and J lost 3 bases, with 9 bases between them. The CDR3 loop reads CASSWTGDTGELFF. For the CDR3, the DNA is TGCGCCAGCAGCTGGACGGGGGACACCGGGGAGCTGTTTTTT.

The CDR3 loop is CASSEGRGGYEQFF. In DNA form, the CDR3 reads TGTGCCAGCAGCGAGGGGCGGGGCGGGTATGAGCAGTTCTTC. V usage is TRBV7-2 and J usage is TRBJ2-1; D possibly corresponds to TRBD2 (6 bases). Trimming removed 5 bases from V and 8 bases from J, with 16 bases in between. Germline assignment: CDR1 SGHTA and CDR2 FQGNSA. This CDR3 is built from 14 residues.

This chain uses TRBV19 with TRBJ1-3, with D perhaps matching TRBD1 (5 bases). With 5 bases removed from V and 8 bases from J, the gap between germline ends came to 13 bases. There are 13 residues in the CDR3. CDR1 and CDR2 from the germline V gene are LNHDA and SQIVND (reference sequence). Here the CDR3 reads CASSPDQGYTIYF. In DNA, the CDR3 is TGTGCCAGTAGTCCAGATCAGGGCTACACCATATATTTT.

The rearrangement joins TRBV5-1 to TRBJ1-2, with D maybe TRBD1 (6 bases). The CDR3 is 16 amino acids. The germline CDR1 and CDR2 sequences are SGHRS and YFSETQ. Trimming took off 1 base at V and 3 bases at J, with 16 bases between the two ends. The DNA for the CDR3 is TGCGCCAGCAGCTTGTGGTTAGGGGGGGCCGACTATGGCTACACCTTC. This encodes CASSLWLGGADYGYTF.

V usage is TRBV11-3 and J usage is TRBJ2-2, with 7 bases identical to TRBD2. The CDR3 length is 14 residues. V shed 2 bases, J shed 6 bases, and the junction held 3 bases outside the gene matches. Per the germline V gene, CDR1 is SGHNT and CDR2 is YENEEA. This CDR3 reads CASSLSGGPGELFF. DNA of the CDR3: TGTGCCAGCAGCTTATCGGGGGGACCCGGGGAGCTGTTTTTT.

J is TRBJ2-2 and V is TRBV5-4; tentative D call: TRBD1 (6 bases). This CDR3 contains 16 residues. Germline values: CDR1 SGHNT, CDR2 YYREEE (reference sequence). Trimming cost V 0 bases and J 5 bases, with 14 bases left between them. The DNA of the CDR3 is TGTGCCAGCAGCTTGGGCAGGGGAATTAGGACCGGGGAGCTGTTTTTT. Residues: CASSLGRGIRTGELFF.

This rearrangement joins TRBV7-3 to TRBJ2-5; D gene ambiguous. CDR1 and CDR2 (germline): SGHTA, FQGTGA. The V end lost 5 bases, the J end lost 7 bases, and 11 bases lay between the germline ends. The CDR3 has 12 amino acids. The CDR3 protein is CASSAVMGTQYF. CDR3 sequence (DNA): TGTGCCAGCAGCGCGGTTATGGGGACCCAGTACTTC.

Only a few counts were recorded for this clone. The rearrangement links TRBV20-1 to TRBJ2-7; D not certain. Per germline, CDR1 DFQATT and CDR2 SNEGSKA (reference sequence). V lost 6 bases and J lost 10, with 13 bases in between. The CDR3 spans 10 residues. In DNA, the CDR3 is TGCAGTGCGGCCCTTATGGATCAGTACTTC. Protein: CSAALMDQYF.